These T cell receptor beta chains were read from a single sample in a study of early T cells in non-severe SARS-CoV-2 infection. Each CDR3 protein is one row after TCRdb ran MiXCR on the 5' RACE reads. The sample has approximately 77,000 distinct CDR3 sequences, 12% seen once. The sample here was whole blood, taken at baseline. The source is an adult who was a healthcare worker with PCR-confirmed SARS-CoV-2 infection or an uninfected control (not recorded which). The donor label of this sample is uncertain. CDR3s include the opening cysteine and the closing phenylalanine or tryptophan. D genes are given only for firm matches. The size of a clone is reported for some rows only, either as once, few or many, or as a class for expanded clones.

TRBV7-2	TRBJ2-7	TRBD1	few	14	CASSLSRQGSEQYF	TGTGCCAGCAGCTTAAGCAGACAGGGCTCCGAGCAGTACTTC
TRBV10-3	TRBJ2-1	TRBD2	many	16	CATTSGGAPSFNEQFF	TGTGCCACGACTAGCGGGGGGGCTCCATCGTTCAATGAGCAGTTCTTC
TRBV5-1	TRBJ1-3	TRBD1	few	14	CASKLTGGLDTIYF	TGCGCCAGCAAACTTACAGGGGGATTGGACACCATATATTTT
TRBV27	TRBJ2-3	NA	NA	15	CASSFGGPFGDTQYF	TGTGCCAGCAGTTTCGGGGGGCCCTTTGGAGATACGCAGTATTTT
TRBV12-3/TRBV12-4	TRBJ1-2	TRBD1	few	14	CASSLVDRVSGYTF	TGTGCCAGCAGTTTGGTCGACAGGGTGTCCGGCTACACCTTC
TRBV7-6	TRBJ2-3	TRBD1	many	14	CASSSGQGTDTQYF	TGTGCCAGCAGCTCCGGACAGGGCACAGATACGCAGTATTTT
TRBV20-1	TRBJ2-1	NA	many	15	CSATTGGSSYNEQFF	TGCAGTGCTACAACTGGGGGTAGCTCCTACAATGAGCAGTTCTTC
TRBV7-8	TRBJ2-7	NA	few	15	CASSFMPITNNEQYF	TGTGCCAGCAGCTTTATGCCGATTACGAACAACGAGCAGTACTTC
TRBV5-1	TRBJ1-1	NA	NA	14	CASIPHPGNTEAFF	TGCGCCAGCATTCCTCACCCGGGGAACACTGAAGCTTTCTTT
TRBV11-2	TRBJ1-4	NA	many	17	CASSLSFGLARGEKLFF	TGTGCCAGCAGCTTATCCTTCGGGCTAGCGCGTGGAGAAAAACTGTTTTTT
TRBV4-1	TRBJ2-7	NA	NA	15	CASSQETLSSYEQYF	TGCGCCAGCAGCCAGGAGACTCTTAGCTCCTACGAGCAGTACTTC
TRBV16	TRBJ2-7	NA	many	16	CASSQSLGQIDYEQYF	TGTGCCAGCAGCCAATCTCTCGGGCAGATAGACTACGAGCAGTACTTC
TRBV7-3	TRBJ1-1	TRBD1	many	16	CASSFWDKTGETEAFF	TGTGCCAGCAGCTTCTGGGACAAAACAGGGGAGACTGAAGCTTTCTTT
TRBV20-1	TRBJ2-7	TRBD2	many	13	CSVSTSQLPEQYF	TGCAGTGTTTCGACTAGCCAGCTCCCCGAGCAGTACTTC
TRBV3-1	TRBJ2-3	NA	few	15	CASSPRSPETDTQYF	TGTGCCAGCAGCCCAAGGTCTCCCGAGACAGATACGCAGTATTTT
TRBV16	TRBJ1-5	NA	NA	12	CASSQEDQPQHF	TGTGCCAGCAGCCAAGAGGATCAGCCCCAGCATTTT